The 21 T cell receptor beta chains below come from one sample, sequenced in a study of blood T cell repertoires in COVID-19 (TCRdb year 2020). The library was made by the immunoSEQ multiplex PCR assay. TCRdb re-hosts the immuneACCESS table, in-frame sequences only. Its copies lack some clones; in the studies checked, an unresolved V gene accounts for under half of them, and the cause for the rest is not known. In all, the sample holds under 100,000 clones, and roughly 90% of those were seen once. The ten biggest clones cover 3% to 4% of the sample. The sample comprised peripheral blood. These receptors came from a woman aged 65 to 85 with acute or convalescent COVID-19.

CDR3 coding DNA: TGTGCCAGCAGTCTGGACAGGGTTAAAGGCTACACCTTC. It yields the protein CASSLDRVKGYTF. V and J are TRBV28 and TRBJ1-2; 8 bases match TRBD1. The CDR3 has 13 amino acids. Germline loops: CDR1 MDHEN, CDR2 SYDVKM. Trimming at V came to 5 bases and at J to 8 bases, leaving 7 bases not matched to a gene.

The chain uses TRBV3-1 (or the pseudogene TRBV3-2) and TRBJ2-1; a weak D match, TRBD2 (7 bases). CDR1 LGHDT and CDR2 YNNKEL come from the germline V gene (reference sequence). V was pared by 3 bases and J by 8 bases, with 8 bases between. The CDR3 spans 12 residues. The CDR3 sequence is CASSQRGHEQFF. The DNA for the CDR3 is TGTGCCAGCAGCCAGCGGGGGCATGAGCAGTTCTTC.

This clone was observed a handful of times. J is TRBJ2-7 and V is TRBV7-2; 8 bases line up with TRBD2. The CDR3 totals 15 residues. Per germline, CDR1 SGHTA and CDR2 FQGNSA. Losses at the gene ends were 1 base for V and 1 base for J; bases not matched to a gene: 3. CDR3 loop: CASSLVPGGSYEQYF. As DNA, the CDR3 is TGTGCCAGCAGCTTAGTGCCGGGAGGGTCCTACGAGCAGTACTTC.

This chain joins TRBV9 and TRBJ2-5; 7 positions match TRBD2. The germline CDR1 and CDR2 sequences are SGDLS and YYNGEE. The junction had 8 bases not matched to a gene; V was cut back by 1 base and J by 5 bases. This CDR3 comprises 15 residues. The CDR3 bases are TGTGCCAGCAGCGTAACAGCGGGACCGGGGGAGACCCAGTACTTC. It translates to CASSVTAGPGETQYF.

This chain links TRBV19 with TRBJ1-6, with D uncertain. Germline CDR1 LNHDA, CDR2 SQIVND (reference sequence). V lost 1 base, J lost 12 bases, and 10 bases lay in between. The length of the CDR3 is 13 residues. The CDR3 sequence is CASSIGGWLPLHF. In nucleotides, the CDR3 is TGTGCCAGTAGTATAGGTGGCTGGCTACCCCTCCACTTT.

The chain is built from TRBV15 and TRBJ1-2; 8 bases are shared with TRBD1. This CDR3 region has 14 residues. Trimming at V came to 1 base and at J to 8 bases, leaving 6 bases not matched to a gene. Germline V gene sequence: CDR1 LNHNV, CDR2 YYDKDF (reference sequence). Here the CDR3 DNA reads TGTGCCACCAGCAGAGGACAGGGGTATAGAGGCTACACCTTC. It specifies CATSRGQGYRGYTF.

CDR3 coding DNA: TGTGCCAGCAGCTCTCGGATTGACACGGTCGTAGAGACCCAGTACTTC. Translated: CASSSRIDTVVETQYF. This chain joins TRBV11-2 and TRBJ2-5; no reliable D call. V lost 4 bases to trimming and J lost 4 bases, with 19 bases between them. The CDR3 runs to 16 residues. From germline, CDR1 is SGHAT and CDR2 FQNNGV.

The V call is TRBV6-5, the J call TRBJ1-4, with no clear D. V was pared by 6 bases and J by 0 bases, with 11 bases between. CDR1 and CDR2 from the germline V gene are MNHEY and SVGAGI. This CDR3 spans 15 amino acids. The CDR3 sequence is CASRTGGATNEKLFF. DNA for the CDR3: TGTGCCAGCAGGACTGGAGGAGCAACTAATGAAAAACTGTTTTTT.

V and J are TRBV28 and TRBJ1-6; D is unresolved. The germline V gene encodes CDR1 MDHEN and CDR2 SYDVKM. Trimming stripped 6 bases from V and 4 bases from J, with 10 bases between. CDR3 size: 14 residues. CDR3 DNA sequence: TGTGCCAGCAGCACGACAAGTTATAATTCACCCCTCCACTTT. This translates into CASSTTSYNSPLHF.

The chain uses TRBV19 and TRBJ2-2; unclear D gene. The germline V gene has CDR1 LNHDA and CDR2 SQIVND (reference sequence). The CDR3 has 12 residues. Trimming pared 3 bases from V and 4 bases from J, leaving 3 bases between. CDR3 residues: CASSIGTGELFF. Written as DNA, the CDR3 is TGTGCCAGTAGTATCGGCACCGGGGAGCTGTTTTTT.

This chain connects TRBV6-4 to TRBJ2-1; TRBD1 matches 9 bases. The CDR3 covers 15 residues. V shed 5 bases, J shed 3 bases, and the junction held 5 bases outside the gene matches. The germline V gene has CDR1 MRHNA and CDR2 SNTAGT. CDR3 loop: CASSPGTGNYNEQFF. In DNA, the CDR3 is TGTGCCAGCAGTCCCGGGACAGGGAACTACAATGAGCAGTTCTTC.

The CDR3 loop is CASRPGQETYYGYTF. CDR3 DNA sequence: TGCGCCAGCAGACCGGGACAGGAGACATACTATGGCTACACCTTC. J is TRBJ1-2 and V is TRBV4-1; 8 bases line up with TRBD1. The CDR3 runs 15 residues. Unmatched junction bases numbered 9, after V lost 6 bases and J lost 3 bases. Germline CDR1 MGHRA, CDR2 YSYEKL.

The J gene is TRBJ1-5, the V gene TRBV6-1, with D possibly matching TRBD1 (5 bases). The germline gives CDR1 MNHNS, CDR2 SASEGT. The germline V and J ends were trimmed by 3 bases and 3 bases, with 12 bases remaining between them. The CDR3 loop spans 15 amino acids. CDR3 nucleotides: TGTGCCAGCAGTGACAATCGGGGGTTCAATCAGCCCCAGCATTTT. This translates into CASSDNRGFNQPQHF.

This clone was observed a single time. The rearrangement uses TRBV6-5 and TRBJ1-1; D gene ambiguous. Trimming shortened V by 3 bases and J by 4 bases, and 18 bases separated the two germline ends. This CDR3 spans 16 amino acids. CDR1 is MNHEY and CDR2 is SVGAGI in the germline V gene. The CDR3 protein is CASSYEPAAVITEAFF. The CDR3 DNA reads TGTGCCAGCAGTTATGAGCCCGCCGCCGTTATCACTGAAGCTTTCTTT.

This clone was seen only once. This chain joins TRBV19 and TRBJ2-2; tentatively, D is TRBD1 (6 bases). Germline V lookup: CDR1 LNHDA, CDR2 SQIVND (reference sequence). Between the trimmed V and J ends, which lost 1 base and 7 bases, there was a span of 10 bases. The CDR3 is 14 residues long. DNA for the CDR3: TGTGCCAGTAGTATAGTACAGGGTTTCGGGGAGCTGTTTTTT. Its protein is CASSIVQGFGELFF.

The rearrangement uses TRBV5-1 and TRBJ1-1; D is possibly TRBD1 (5 bases). V lost 0 bases to trimming and J lost 0 bases, with 9 bases between them. The CDR3 totals 15 residues. Per germline, CDR1 SGHRS and CDR2 YFSETQ. The CDR3 sequence: CASSLGGGVNTEAFF. The CDR3 coding sequence is TGCGCCAGCAGCTTGGGAGGAGGGGTGAACACTGAAGCTTTCTTT.

V gene TRBV12-3 or TRBV12-4 combines with J gene TRBJ1-2; D remains unclear. Trimming took off 6 bases at V and 10 bases at J, with 12 bases between the two ends. The CDR3 loop spans 11 amino acids. CDR3 region: CASSAGGIYTF. CDR3 sequence (DNA): TGTGCCAGCAGCGCTGGAGGGATCTACACCTTC.

The rearrangement links TRBV5-8 to TRBJ1-1; 7 bases align to TRBD1. Germline V gene sequence: CDR1 SGHTS, CDR2 YDEGEE. The CDR3 is made up of 12 amino acids. V was pared by 10 bases and J by 3 bases, with 6 bases of the junction left unmatched. CDR3 coding DNA: TGTGCCGCACCCAGGGGGTACACTGAAGCTTTCTTT. Its translation is CAAPRGYTEAFF.

This clone is a singleton in its sample. The chain links TRBV6-5 to TRBJ1-6, with D perhaps TRBD1 (5 bases). The CDR3 is made up of 15 amino acids. The germline V gene has CDR1 MNHEY and CDR2 SVGAGI. V was cut by 6 bases and J by 7 bases, with 16 bases left in between. The CDR3 is CASSPRDWGNSPLHF. CDR3 nucleotide sequence: TGTGCCAGCAGCCCCCGGGACTGGGGAAATTCACCCCTCCACTTT.

As regards this clone: Other DNA sequences within the sample encode an identical CDR3. The chain combines TRBV18 with TRBJ1-5; a possible D gene is TRBD1 (5 bases). The V gene's germline CDR1 is KGHSH and CDR2 LQKENI. The length of the CDR3 is 13 residues. The ends were cut back, 2 bases at V and 7 bases at J, with 9 bases in the middle. DNA for the CDR3: TGTGCCAGCTCACCAGGGGGGGGGCAGCCCCAGCATTTT. Translation gives CASSPGGGQPQHF.

This clone was found once. This rearrangement joins TRBV19 to TRBJ2-1; D may be TRBD1 (7 bases). The CDR3 extends over 15 amino acids. The ends were cut back, 4 bases at V and 3 bases at J, with 13 bases in the middle. The germline gives CDR1 LNHDA, CDR2 SQIVND (reference sequence). The CDR3 DNA sequence: TGTGCCAGTAGTAGGACAGGAGGGGTCTACAATGAGCAGTTCTTC. This gives the protein CASSRTGGVYNEQFF. Full variable domain (missing parts from reference TRBV19 and TRBJ2-1): DGGITQSPKYLFRKEGQNVTLSCEQNLNHDAMYWYRQDPGQGLRLIYYSQIVNDFQKGDIAEGYSVSREKKESFPLTVTSAQKNPTAFYLCASSRTGGVYNEQFFGPGTRLTVL.